Ten or more counts support the clone carrying this T cell receptor beta chain. The antigen remains unidentified. This sample was included in a study of tumor-infiltrating lymphocytes in primary liver carcinoma. The overall study: Aged between 30 and 69 years, the patients were men and women.

Out of unsorted whole blood came the blood RNA, and germline DNA was extracted as well. Enrolled patients were chronically infected with HBV and treatment-naive. Looked up from germline, CDR1 is SGHKS and CDR2 is YYEKEE (reference sequence). The CDR3 spans 15 residues. V shed 2 bases and J shed 1 base, with 12 bases lying between them. Total RNA amounting to 500 ng was the source from which TCR beta cDNA was made with a constant-region primer. Three nested multiplex PCR rounds of slightly modified ARM-PCR generated TCR beta libraries. TRBV1-TRBV30 forward and Cbeta reverse primers drove the first two roughly 10-cycle rounds. TCRdb fed the multiplex PCR reads into MiXCR, producing one record per CDR3 protein. The table records 310,000 or so distinct CDR3 sequences, roughly 61% of them present only once. Whole-study results and caveats: A significantly higher top-250-clone fraction was found in tumors than in blood (p = 0.039). Tumor region pairs overlapped more than did tumor-adjacent and tumor-blood pairs.

V gene TRBV5-5 combines with J gene TRBJ1-1; no definite D call. Sequencing was performed on peripheral blood. This receptor was obtained from a man in his forties with primary liver carcinoma and hepatitis B virus infection. DNA for the CDR3: TGTGCCAGCAGCTTCACCCCTCGCGGGAACACTGAAGCTTTCTTT. Translating it yields CASSFTPRGNTEAFF. Drawing the rest from reference TRBV5-5 and TRBJ1-1, the complete variable domain is DAGVTQSPTHLIKTRGQQVTLRCSPISGHKSVSWYQQVLGQGPQFIFQYYEKEERGRGNFPDRFSARQFPNYSSELNVNALLLGDSALYLCASSFTPRGNTEAFFGQGTRLTVV.